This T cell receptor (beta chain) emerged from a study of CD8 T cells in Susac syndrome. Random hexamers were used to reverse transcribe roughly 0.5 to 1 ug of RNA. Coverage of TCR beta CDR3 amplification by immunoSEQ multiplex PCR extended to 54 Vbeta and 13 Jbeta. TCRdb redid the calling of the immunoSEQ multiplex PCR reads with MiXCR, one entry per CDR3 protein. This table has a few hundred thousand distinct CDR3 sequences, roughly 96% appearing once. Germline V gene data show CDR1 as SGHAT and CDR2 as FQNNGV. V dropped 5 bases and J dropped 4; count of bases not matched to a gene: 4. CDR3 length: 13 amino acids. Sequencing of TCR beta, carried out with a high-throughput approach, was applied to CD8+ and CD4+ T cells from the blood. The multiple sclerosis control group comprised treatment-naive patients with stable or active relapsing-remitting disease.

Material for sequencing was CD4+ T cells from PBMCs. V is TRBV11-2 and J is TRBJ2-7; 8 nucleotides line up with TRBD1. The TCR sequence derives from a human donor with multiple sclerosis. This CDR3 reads CASSPGGLYEQYF. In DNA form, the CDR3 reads TGTGCCAGCAGCCCAGGGGGCTTATACGAGCAGTACTTC.